The subject of this entry is one T cell receptor beta chain. Antigen specificity is unknown. This sample was taken from a study of T-cell reconstitution after alpha-beta-depleted transplantation in children. During its preparation, the TCRbeta library received unique molecular identifiers. TCRdb re-derived calls from the PCR reads in MiXCR, one entry per CDR3 protein. The sample has under 450,000 distinct CDR3 sequences, roughly 17% seen once. Study findings and constraints: Expanded graft clones, several hundred of them, were reportedly the source of alpha-beta T cells about two months after transplant. High day-60 TCRbeta diversity in some patients came from surviving recipient T cells and thymic progenitors.

CDR1 is KGHSH and CDR2 is LQKENI in the germline V gene. The CDR3 runs 16 residues. Between the trimmed V and J ends, which lost 6 bases and 2 bases, there was a span of 17 bases. This chain connects TRBV18 to TRBJ2-4, with D perhaps being TRBD1 or TRBD2 (5 bases each). Source: PBMCs, mostly from graft donor cells, taken 360 days after TCRalphabeta/CD19-depleted stem cell transplant. This receptor was identified in a boy younger than two who had a stem cell transplant for Wiskott-Aldrich syndrome, so the T cells may come from the graft donor. CDR3 loop: CASSLHSGTTKNIQYF. In DNA, the CDR3 is TGTGCCAGCTCCCTCCACTCCGGGACGACCAAAAACATTCAGTACTTC.